The T cell receptor beta chain under discussion was sequenced for a study of cytomegalovirus exposure and HLA in healthy donors. Study observations and caveats: It was 150 or so TCR beta chains that were listed as cytomegalovirus-associated. Sequencing depth roughly uniform across donors was assumed in presence/absence analyses.

About this clone itself: Its antigen is still unknown.

A multiplex PCR was run with 60 Vbeta primers and 13 Jbeta primers. Assay: immunoSEQ multiplex PCR; the TCRdb copy retains only in-frame clones and omits some. The top ten hold 6.6% of the sample, which has 100,000 to 150,000 clones, roughly 70% seen once. V gave up 2 bases and J gave up 10 bases, with 15 bases separating them. Per germline, CDR1 GTSNPN and CDR2 SVGIG (reference sequence). This CDR3 has 13 amino acids. The source of this sequence is a man aged 35 to 55 in good health and CMV-seropositive. Sequenced sample: PBMCs. The V gene is TRBV30, the J gene TRBJ2-1; a weak D match, TRBD2 (6 bases). The CDR3 protein is CAWSLRGGWEQFF. CDR3 bases: TGTGCCTGGAGTCTGCGGGGCGGTTGGGAGCAGTTCTTC.